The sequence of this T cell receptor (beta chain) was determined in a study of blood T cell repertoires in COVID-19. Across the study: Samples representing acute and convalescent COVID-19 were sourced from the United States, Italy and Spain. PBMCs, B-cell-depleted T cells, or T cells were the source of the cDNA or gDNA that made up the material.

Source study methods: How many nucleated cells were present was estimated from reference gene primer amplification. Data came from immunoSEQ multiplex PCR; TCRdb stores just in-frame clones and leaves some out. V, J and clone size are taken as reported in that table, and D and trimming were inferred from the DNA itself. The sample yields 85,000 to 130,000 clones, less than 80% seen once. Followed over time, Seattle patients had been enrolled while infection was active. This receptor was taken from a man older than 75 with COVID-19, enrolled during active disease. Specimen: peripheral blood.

CDR3 amino acids: CASSLGARLEAFF. CDR3 DNA: TGTGCCAGCAGCCTAGGAGCACGATTGGAAGCTTTCTTT. The rearrangement links TRBV25-1 to TRBJ1-1, with D unresolved. The germline CDR1 and CDR2 sequences are MGHDK and SYGVNS. There are 13 residues in the CDR3. Trimming shortened V by 6 bases and J by 8 bases, and 16 bases separated the two germline ends.